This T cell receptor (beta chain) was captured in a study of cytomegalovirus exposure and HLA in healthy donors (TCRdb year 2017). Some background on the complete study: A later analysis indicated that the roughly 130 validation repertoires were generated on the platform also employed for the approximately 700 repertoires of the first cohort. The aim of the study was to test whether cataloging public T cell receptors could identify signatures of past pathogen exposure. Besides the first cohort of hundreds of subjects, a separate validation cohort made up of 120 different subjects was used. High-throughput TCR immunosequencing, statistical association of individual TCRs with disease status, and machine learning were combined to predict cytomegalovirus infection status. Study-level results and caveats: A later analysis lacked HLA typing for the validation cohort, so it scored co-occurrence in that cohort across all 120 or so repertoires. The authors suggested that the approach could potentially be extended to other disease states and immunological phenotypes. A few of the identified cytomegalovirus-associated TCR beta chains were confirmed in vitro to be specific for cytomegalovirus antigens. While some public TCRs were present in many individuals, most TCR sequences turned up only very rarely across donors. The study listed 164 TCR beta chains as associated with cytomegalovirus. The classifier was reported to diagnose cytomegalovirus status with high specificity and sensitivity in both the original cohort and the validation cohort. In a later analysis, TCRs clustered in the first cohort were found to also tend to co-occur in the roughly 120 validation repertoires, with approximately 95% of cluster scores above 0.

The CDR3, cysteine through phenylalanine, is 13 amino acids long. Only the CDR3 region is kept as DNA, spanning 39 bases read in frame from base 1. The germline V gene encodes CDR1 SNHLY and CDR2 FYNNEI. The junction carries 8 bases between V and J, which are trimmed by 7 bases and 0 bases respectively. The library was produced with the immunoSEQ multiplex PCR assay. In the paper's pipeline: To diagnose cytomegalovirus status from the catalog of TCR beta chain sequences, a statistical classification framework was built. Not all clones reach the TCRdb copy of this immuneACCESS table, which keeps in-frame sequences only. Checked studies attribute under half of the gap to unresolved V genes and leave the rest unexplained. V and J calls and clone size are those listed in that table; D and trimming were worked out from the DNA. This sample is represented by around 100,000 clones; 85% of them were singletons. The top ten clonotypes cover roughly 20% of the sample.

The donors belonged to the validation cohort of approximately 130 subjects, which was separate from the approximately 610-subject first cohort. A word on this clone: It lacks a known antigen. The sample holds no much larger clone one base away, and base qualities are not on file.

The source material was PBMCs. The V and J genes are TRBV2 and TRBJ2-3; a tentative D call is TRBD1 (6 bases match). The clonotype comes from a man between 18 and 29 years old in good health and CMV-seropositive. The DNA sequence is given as TGTGCCAGCATTGACAGGAGCACAGATACGCAGTATTTT. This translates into CASIDRSTDTQYF.